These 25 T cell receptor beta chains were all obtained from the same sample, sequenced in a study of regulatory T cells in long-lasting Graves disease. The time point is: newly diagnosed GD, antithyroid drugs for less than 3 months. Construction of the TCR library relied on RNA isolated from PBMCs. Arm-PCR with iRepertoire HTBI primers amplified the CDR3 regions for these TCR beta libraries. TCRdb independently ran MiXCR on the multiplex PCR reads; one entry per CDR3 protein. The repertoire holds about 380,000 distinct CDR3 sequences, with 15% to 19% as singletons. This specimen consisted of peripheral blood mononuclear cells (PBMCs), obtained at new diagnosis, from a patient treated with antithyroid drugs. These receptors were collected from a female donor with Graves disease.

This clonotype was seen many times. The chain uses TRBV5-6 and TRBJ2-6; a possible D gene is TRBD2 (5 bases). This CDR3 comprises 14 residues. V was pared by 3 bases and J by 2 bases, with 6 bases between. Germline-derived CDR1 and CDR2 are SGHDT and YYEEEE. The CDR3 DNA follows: TGTGCCAGCAGCTCGGGAACTGGGGCCAACGTCCTGACTTTC. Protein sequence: CASSSGTGANVLTF.

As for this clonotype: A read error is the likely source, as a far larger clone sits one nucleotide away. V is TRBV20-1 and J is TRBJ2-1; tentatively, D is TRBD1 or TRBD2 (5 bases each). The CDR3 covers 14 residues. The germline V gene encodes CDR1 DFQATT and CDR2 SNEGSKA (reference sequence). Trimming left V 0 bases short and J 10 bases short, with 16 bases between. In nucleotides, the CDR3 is TGCAGTGCTAGAGAAGGGACGGGCGGATACGAGCAGTTCTTC. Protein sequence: CSAREGTGGYEQFF.

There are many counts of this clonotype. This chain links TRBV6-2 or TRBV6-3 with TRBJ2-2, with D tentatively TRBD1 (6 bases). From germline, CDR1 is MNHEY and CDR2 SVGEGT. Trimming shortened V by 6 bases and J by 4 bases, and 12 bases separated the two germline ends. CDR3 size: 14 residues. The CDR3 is CASRYTGLTGELFF. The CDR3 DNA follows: TGTGCCAGCAGATATACAGGGCTCACCGGGGAGCTGTTTTTT.

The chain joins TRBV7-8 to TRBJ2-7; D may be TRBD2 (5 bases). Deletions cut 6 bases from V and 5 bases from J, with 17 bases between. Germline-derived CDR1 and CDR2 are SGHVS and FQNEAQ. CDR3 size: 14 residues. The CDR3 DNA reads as TGTGCCAGCAGAGGAGGAGGTGTAATCCACGAGCAGTACTTC. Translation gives CASRGGGVIHEQYF.

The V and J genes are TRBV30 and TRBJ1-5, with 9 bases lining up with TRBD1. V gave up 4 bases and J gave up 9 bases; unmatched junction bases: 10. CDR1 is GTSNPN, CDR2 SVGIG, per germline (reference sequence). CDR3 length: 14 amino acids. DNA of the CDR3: TGTGCCTGGACCACAGGGGGCCAGGCCGGGCCCCAGCATTTT. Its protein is CAWTTGGQAGPQHF.

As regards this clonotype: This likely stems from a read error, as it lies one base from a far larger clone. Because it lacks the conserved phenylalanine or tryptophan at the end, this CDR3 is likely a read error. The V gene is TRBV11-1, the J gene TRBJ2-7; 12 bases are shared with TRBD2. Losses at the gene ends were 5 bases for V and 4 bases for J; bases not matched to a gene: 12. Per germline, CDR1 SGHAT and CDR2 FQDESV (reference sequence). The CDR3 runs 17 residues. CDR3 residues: CASSLAPTSGRTYEQYS. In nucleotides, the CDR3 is TGTGCCAGCAGCCTCGCCCCCACTAGCGGGAGGACATACGAGCAGTACTCC.

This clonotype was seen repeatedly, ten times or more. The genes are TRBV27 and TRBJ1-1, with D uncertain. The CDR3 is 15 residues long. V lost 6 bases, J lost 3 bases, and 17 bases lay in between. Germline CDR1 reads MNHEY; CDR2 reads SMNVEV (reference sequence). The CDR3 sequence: CASSSFLNGYTEAFF. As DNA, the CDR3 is TGTGCCAGCAGCTCATTTTTGAATGGGTACACTGAAGCTTTCTTT.

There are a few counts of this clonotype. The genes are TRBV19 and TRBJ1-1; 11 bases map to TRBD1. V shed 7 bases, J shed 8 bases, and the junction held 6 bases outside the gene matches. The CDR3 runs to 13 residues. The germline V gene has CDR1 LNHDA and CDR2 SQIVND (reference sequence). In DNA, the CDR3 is TGTGCCAGTATATGGACAGGGGGCTCGGAAGCTTTCTTT. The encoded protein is CASIWTGGSEAFF.

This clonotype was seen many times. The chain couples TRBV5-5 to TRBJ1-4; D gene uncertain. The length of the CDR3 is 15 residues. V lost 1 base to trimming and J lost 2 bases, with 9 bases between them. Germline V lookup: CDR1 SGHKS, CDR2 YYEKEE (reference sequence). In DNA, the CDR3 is TGTGCCAGCAGCTTGTGGACGAGTACTAATGAAAAACTGTTTTTT. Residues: CASSLWTSTNEKLFF.

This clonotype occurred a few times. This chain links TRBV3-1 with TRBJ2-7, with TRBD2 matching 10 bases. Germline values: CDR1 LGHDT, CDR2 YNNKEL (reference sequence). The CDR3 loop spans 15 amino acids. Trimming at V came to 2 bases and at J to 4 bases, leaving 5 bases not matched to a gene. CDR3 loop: CASSQLSSGSYEQYF. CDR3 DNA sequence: TGTGCCAGCAGCCAATTGTCTAGCGGGAGTTACGAGCAGTACTTC.

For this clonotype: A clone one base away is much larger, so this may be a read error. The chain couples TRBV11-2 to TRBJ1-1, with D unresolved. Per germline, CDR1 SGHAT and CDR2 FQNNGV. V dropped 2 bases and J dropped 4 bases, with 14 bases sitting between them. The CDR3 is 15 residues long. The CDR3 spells CASSLFGFASTEAFF. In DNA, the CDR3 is TGTGCCAGCAGCTTATTTGGGTTTGCGAGCACTGAAGCTTTCTTT. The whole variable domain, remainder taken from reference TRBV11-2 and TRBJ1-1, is EAGVAQSPRYKIIEKRQSVAFWCNPISGHATLYWYQQILGQGPKLLIQFQNNGVVDDSQLPKDRFSAERLKGVDSTLKIQPAKLEDSAVYLCASSLFGFASTEAFFGQGTRLTVV.

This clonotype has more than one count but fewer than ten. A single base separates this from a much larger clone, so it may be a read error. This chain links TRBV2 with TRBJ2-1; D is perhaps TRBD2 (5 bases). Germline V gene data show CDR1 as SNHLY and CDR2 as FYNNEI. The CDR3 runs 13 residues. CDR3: CASSYGLNNEQLF. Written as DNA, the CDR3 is TGTGCCAGCAGCTACGGACTCAACAATGAGCAGCTCTTC.

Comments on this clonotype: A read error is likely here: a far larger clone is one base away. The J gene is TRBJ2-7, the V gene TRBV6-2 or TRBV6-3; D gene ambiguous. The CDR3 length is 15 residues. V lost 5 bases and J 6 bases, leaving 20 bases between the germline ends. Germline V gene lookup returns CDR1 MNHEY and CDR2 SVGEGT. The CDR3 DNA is TGTGCCAGCAGTGAACCGGTTACCCCTTGGATCGAGCAGTACTTC. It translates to CASSEPVTPWIEQYF.

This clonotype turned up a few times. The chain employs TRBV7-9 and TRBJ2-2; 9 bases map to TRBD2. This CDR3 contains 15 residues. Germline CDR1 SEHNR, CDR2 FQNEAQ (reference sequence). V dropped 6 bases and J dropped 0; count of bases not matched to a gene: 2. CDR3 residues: CASRLAGSNTGELFF. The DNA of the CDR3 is TGTGCCAGCAGACTAGCGGGTTCGAACACCGGGGAGCTGTTTTTT.

The CDR3 DNA reads as TGTGCCAGCAGTTACTCGCTTGTTCGCGGGAGGGCCGGTAATGAGCAGTTCTTC. It translates to CASSYSLVRGRAGNEQFF. This rearrangement joins TRBV6-5 to TRBJ2-1, with TRBD2 matching 9 bases. Per the germline V gene, CDR1 is MNHEY and CDR2 is SVGAGI. CDR3 length: 18 residues. V lost 0 bases and J lost 7; bases outside the gene matches: 13.

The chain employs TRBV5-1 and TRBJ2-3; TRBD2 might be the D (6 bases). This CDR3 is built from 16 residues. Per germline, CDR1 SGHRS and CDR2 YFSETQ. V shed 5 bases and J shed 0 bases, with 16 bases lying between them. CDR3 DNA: TGCGCCAGCAGTCCGGGAGTGACTCCTAGCACAGATACGCAGTATTTT. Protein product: CASSPGVTPSTDTQYF.

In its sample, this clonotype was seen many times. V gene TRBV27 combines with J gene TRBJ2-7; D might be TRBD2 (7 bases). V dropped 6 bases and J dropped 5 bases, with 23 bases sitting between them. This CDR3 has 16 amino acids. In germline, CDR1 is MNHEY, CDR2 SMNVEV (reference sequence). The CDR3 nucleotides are TGTGCCAGCAGCTCCGGCCCGGGGGGCGCTTGGGACGAGCAGTACTTC. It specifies CASSSGPGGAWDEQYF.

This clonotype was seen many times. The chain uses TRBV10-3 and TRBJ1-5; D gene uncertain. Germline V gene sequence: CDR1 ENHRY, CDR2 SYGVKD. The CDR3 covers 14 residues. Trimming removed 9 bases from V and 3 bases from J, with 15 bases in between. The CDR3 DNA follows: TGTGCCATAAAAACCGAAGGAAACAATCAGCCCCAGCATTTT. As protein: CAIKTEGNNQPQHF.

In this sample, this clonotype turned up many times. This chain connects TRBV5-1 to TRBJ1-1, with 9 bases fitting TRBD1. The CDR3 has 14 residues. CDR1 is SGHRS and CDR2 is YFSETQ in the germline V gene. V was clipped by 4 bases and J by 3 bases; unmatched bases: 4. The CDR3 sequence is CASSGGTGYTEAFF. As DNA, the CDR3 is TGCGCCAGCAGCGGGGGGACAGGGTACACTGAAGCTTTCTTT.

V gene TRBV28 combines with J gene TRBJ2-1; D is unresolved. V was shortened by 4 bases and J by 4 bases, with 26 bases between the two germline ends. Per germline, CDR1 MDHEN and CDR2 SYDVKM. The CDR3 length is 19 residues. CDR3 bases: TGTGCCAGCAGTTCCCCTCAGGAGTTTGGGTCCACCTTTTACAATGAGCAGTTCTTC. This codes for CASSSPQEFGSTFYNEQFF.

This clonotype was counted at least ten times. The CDR3 loop is CAWILAGGRYEQFF. In nucleotides, the CDR3 is TGTGCCTGGATCTTAGCGGGAGGGAGGTATGAGCAGTTCTTC. The rearrangement uses TRBV30 and TRBJ2-1; TRBD2 aligns across 11 bases. Germline-derived CDR1 and CDR2 are GTSNPN and SVGIG (reference sequence). Trimming cost V 4 bases and J 8 bases; bases outside gene matches: 7. The CDR3 covers 14 residues.

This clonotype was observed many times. The CDR3: CASSETRGGRGETQYF. CDR3 coding DNA: TGTGCCAGCAGTGAAACGCGGGGGGGCCGAGGGGAGACCCAGTACTTC. This chain uses TRBV2 with TRBJ2-5; 9 bases are shared with TRBD2. Unmatched junction bases numbered 9, after V lost 2 bases and J lost 5 bases. The CDR3 loop spans 16 amino acids. CDR1 is SNHLY and CDR2 is FYNNEI in the germline V gene. Supplemented by reference TRBV2 and TRBJ2-5, the full variable domain reads EPEVTQTPSHQVTQMGQEVILRCVPISNHLYFYWYRQILGQKVEFLVSFYNNEISEKSEIFDDQFSVERPDGSNFTLKIRSTKLEDSAMYFCASSETRGGRGETQYFGPGTRLLVL.

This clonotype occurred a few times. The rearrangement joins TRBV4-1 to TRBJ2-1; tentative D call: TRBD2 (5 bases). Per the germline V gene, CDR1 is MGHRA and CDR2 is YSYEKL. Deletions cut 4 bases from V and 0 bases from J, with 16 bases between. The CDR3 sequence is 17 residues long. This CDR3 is CASSLISGSSSYNEQFF. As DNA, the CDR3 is TGCGCCAGCAGCCTCATCTCGGGGTCTAGCTCCTACAATGAGCAGTTCTTC.

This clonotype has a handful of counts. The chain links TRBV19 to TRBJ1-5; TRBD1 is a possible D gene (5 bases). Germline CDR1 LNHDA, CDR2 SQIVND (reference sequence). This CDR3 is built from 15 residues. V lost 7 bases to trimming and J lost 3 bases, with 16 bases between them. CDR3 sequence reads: CASTGTSGNNQPQHF. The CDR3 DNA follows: TGTGCCAGTACGGGGACCTCCGGGAACAATCAGCCCCAGCATTTT. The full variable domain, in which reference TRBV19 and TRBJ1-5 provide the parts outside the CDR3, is DGGITQSPKYLFRKEGQNVTLSCEQNLNHDAMYWYRQDPGQGLRLIYYSQIVNDFQKGDIAEGYSVSREKKESFPLTVTSAQKNPTAFYLCASTGTSGNNQPQHFGDGTRLSIL.

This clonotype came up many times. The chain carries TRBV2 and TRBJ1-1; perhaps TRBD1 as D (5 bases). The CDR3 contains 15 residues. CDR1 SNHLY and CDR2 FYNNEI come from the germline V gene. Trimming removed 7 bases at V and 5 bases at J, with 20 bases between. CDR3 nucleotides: TGTGCCAGCACAGGAGGGGCAGCGGGCGGGACTGAAGCTTTCTTT. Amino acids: CASTGGAAGGTEAFF.